Below, one T cell receptor beta chain is given with its context. Its antigen is still unknown. This table comes from immunoSEQ multiplex PCR, and its TCRdb copy is limited to in-frame clones, with some not included. In the table there are over 20,000 clones, around four fifths of which are singletons. This entry is derived from a study of OX40 agonist ivuxolimab in advanced cancers. Whole-study results and caveats: There were, on average, more expanded clones in CD8+ T cells than in CD4+.

The CDR3 is 17 residues long. Germline assignment: CDR1 SGHDT and CDR2 YYEEEE. The V gene end was trimmed by 0 bases and the J gene end by 3 bases; junction bases not matched to a gene: 8. If patients had autoimmune disease history or systemic immunosuppression, they were excluded. This chain links TRBV5-6 with TRBJ2-7; 11 bases match TRBD2. This receptor was identified in an adult with an advanced solid tumor such as melanoma, head and neck, liver or kidney cancer. This specimen consisted of CD4+ or CD8+ T cells sorted from blood, obtained in a trial of the OX40 agonist ivuxolimab. CDR3 bases: TGTGCCAGCAGCTTGGAGATTAGCGGGGGGGTTGACTACGAGCAGTACTTC. Encoded protein: CASSLEISGGVDYEQYF.